One and the same sample provided the 7 T cell receptor beta chains below, sequenced in a study of response to subunit inactivated influenza vaccine. Each CDR3 protein gets one entry after TCRdb re-called the RT-PCR reads with MiXCR. The sample lists around 650,000 distinct CDR3 sequences; about 15% were seen once. The specimen was PBMCs from blood, collected about 12 days after vaccination. Receptors originate from a man aged 50 to 59 who received an inactivated influenza vaccine.

This clonotype was seen more than once but under ten times. The rearrangement joins TRBV28 to TRBJ2-7; D not certain. Germline CDR1 is MDHEN and CDR2 is SYDVKM. Trimming shortened V by 6 bases and J by 6 bases, and 12 bases separated the two germline ends. There are 12 residues in the CDR3. CDR3 protein: CASSAERREQYF. CDR3 in DNA: TGTGCCAGCAGCGCCGAGAGGCGCGAGCAGTACTTC.

The chain is built from TRBV29-1 and TRBJ1-2; 7 bases are shared with TRBD1. The CDR3 runs to 13 residues. In germline, CDR1 is SQVTM, CDR2 ANQGSEA. The junction had 7 bases not matched to a gene; V was cut back by 0 bases and J by 9 bases. CDR3 loop: CSVEDHQTGSYTF. The CDR3 nucleotides read TGCAGCGTTGAAGATCACCAGACAGGGAGCTACACCTTC.

This clonotype occurred a few times. The rearrangement joins TRBV12-3 or TRBV12-4 to TRBJ2-3; no clear D. Trimming took off 7 bases at V and 6 bases at J, with 8 bases between the two ends. The CDR3 is made up of 11 amino acids. The CDR3 loop reads CASTNGDTQYF. The CDR3, as DNA: TGTGCCAGCACCAACGGGGATACGCAGTATTTT.

This clonotype was recorded a few times. The chain combines TRBV15 with TRBJ2-1; 7 nucleotides line up with TRBD1. CDR1 LNHNV and CDR2 YYDKDF come from the germline V gene (reference sequence). This CDR3 contains 16 residues. V dropped 0 bases and J dropped 7; count of bases not matched to a gene: 9. The CDR3 nucleotides are TGTGCCACCAGCAGAGATCTGGGCAGGGGGTGGAATGAGCAGTTCTTC. Translating gives CATSRDLGRGWNEQFF.

A few counts support this clonotype. The chain uses TRBV15 and TRBJ1-4; TRBD1 agrees at 8 bases. The V and J ends lost 0 bases and 2 bases, in that order; junction bases with no gene match: 11. The CDR3 has 19 residues. Germline-derived CDR1 and CDR2 are LNHNV and YYDKDF (reference sequence). CDR3 sequence reads: CATSRDYGRGLGTNEKLFF. The CDR3 coding sequence is TGTGCCACCAGCAGAGATTACGGCAGGGGGCTAGGTACTAATGAAAAACTGTTTTTT.

This clonotype was detected a few times. The chain links TRBV11-2 to TRBJ1-1; D perhaps matches TRBD1 (5 bases). V was clipped by 5 bases and J by 3 bases, with 16 bases between them. The CDR3 extends over 15 amino acids. CDR1 is SGHAT and CDR2 is FQNNGV in the germline V gene. The CDR3 DNA reads TGTGCCAGCAGCCCCGGGACCGCCGGTCACACTGAAGCTTTCTTT. Amino acid sequence: CASSPGTAGHTEAFF.

V is TRBV5-6 and J is TRBJ2-6; weak D call: TRBD2 (6 bases). In germline, CDR1 is SGHDT, CDR2 YYEEEE. The CDR3 length is 16 residues. Trimming removed 2 bases from V and 4 bases from J, with 13 bases in between. CDR3 amino acids: CASSFLGGSGANVLTF. The CDR3 nucleotides read TGTGCCAGCAGCTTTCTTGGGGGGTCCGGGGCCAACGTCCTGACTTTC.